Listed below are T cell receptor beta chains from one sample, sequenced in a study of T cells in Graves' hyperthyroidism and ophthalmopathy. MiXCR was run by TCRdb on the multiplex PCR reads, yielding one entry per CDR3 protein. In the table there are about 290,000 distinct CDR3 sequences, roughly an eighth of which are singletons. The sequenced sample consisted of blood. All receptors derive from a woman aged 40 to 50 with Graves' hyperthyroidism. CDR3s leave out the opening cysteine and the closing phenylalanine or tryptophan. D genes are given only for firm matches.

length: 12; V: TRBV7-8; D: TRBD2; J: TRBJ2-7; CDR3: ASSGRLAGVGQY
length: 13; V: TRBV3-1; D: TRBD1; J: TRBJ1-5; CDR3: ASSQQGAQDQPQH
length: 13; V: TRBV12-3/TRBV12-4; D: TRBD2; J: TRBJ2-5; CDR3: ASSLLAGVLETQY
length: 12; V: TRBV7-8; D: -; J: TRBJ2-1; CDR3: ASSIRSAYNEQF
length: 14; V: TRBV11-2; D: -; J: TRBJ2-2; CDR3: ASNPTELGWAGELF
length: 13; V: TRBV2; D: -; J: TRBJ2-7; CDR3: ASSPHLTASYEQY
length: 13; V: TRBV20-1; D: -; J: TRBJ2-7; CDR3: SAQKAASDPYEQY
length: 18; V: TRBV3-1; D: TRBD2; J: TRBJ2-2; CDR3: ASSRLGLAGGPPNTGELF
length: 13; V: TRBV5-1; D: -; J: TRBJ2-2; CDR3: ASSLGQPNTGELF
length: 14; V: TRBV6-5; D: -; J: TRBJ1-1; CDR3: ASSYEPGRGDTEAF
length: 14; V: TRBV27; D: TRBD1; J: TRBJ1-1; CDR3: ASSLPGQGIGTEAF
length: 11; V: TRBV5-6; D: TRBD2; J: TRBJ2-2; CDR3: ASGLAGPGELF
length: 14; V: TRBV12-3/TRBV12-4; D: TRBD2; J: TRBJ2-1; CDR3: ASSLSGAGGGNEQF
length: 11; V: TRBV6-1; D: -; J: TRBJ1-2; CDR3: ASSRTEFYGYT
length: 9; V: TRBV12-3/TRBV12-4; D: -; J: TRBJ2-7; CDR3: ASSISHEQY
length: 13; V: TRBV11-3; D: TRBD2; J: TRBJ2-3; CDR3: ASSLTSGRVDTQY
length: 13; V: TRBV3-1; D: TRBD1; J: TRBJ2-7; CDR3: ASSRDPGQDYEQY
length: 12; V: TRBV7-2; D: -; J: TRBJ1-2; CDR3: ASSFAGDYSGYT
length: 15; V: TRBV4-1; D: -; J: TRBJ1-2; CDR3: ASSQVGRRSPMRGYT
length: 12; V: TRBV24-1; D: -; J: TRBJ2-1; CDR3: ATSDIRDYNEQF
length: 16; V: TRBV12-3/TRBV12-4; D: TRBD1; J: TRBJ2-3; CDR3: ASSPNPGQGGGTDTQY
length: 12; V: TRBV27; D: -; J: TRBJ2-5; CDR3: ASSFRSSQETQY
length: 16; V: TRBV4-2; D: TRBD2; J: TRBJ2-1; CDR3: ASSQASPGGERYNEQF
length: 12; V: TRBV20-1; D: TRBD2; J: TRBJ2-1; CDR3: SATGTSGSHEQF
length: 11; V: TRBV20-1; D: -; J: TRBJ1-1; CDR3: SADAAANTEAF
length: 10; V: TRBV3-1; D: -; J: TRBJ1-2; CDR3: ASSHGLYGYT
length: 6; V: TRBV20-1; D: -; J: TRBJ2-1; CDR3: SAREQF
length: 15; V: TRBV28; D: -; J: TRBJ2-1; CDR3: ASSLWGLGRHTHEQF
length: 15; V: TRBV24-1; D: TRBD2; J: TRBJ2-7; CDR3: ATAGKREGLYLDEQY
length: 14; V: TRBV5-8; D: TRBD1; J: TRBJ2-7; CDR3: ASSLDLGTAFNEQY
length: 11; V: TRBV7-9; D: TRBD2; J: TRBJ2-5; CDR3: ASSLTLAETQY
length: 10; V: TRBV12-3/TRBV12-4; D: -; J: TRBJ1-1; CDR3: ASSLQRVKAF
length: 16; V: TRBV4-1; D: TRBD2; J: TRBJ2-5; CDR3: ASSQGSGSSGIQETQY